This is a list of T cell receptor beta chains from one sample in a study of T cells after yellow fever vaccination. Each CDR3 protein is one row after TCRdb ran MiXCR on the 5' RACE reads. The data show roughly 50,000 distinct CDR3 sequences, about 7.9% seen once. The sample was CD8+ T cells sorted from PBMCs, taken more than 14 days after the first yellow fever vaccination. These receptors all stem from a young man who received the YFV17D yellow fever vaccine. The CDR3 runs from the conserved cysteine through the conserved F or W. Fields, in order: V gene, clone size, J gene, D gene, CDR3 length, CDR3 DNA, CDR3 protein. The D gene is left open where the match is weak. Not every row has a clone size; where given, it reads once, few, many or a size class.

V gene: TRBV6-2/TRBV6-3; clone size: many; J gene: TRBJ2-7; D gene: -; CDR3 length: 18; CDR3 DNA: TGTGCCAGCAGTTACTCGGTGGGGGATGTTTACCTACGAGTAGAGCAGTACTTC; CDR3 protein: CASSYSVGDVYLRVEQYF
V gene: TRBV4-3; clone size: many; J gene: TRBJ2-3; D gene: -; CDR3 length: 14; CDR3 DNA: TGCGCCAGCAGCCAAGGGGGTGTGGCAGATACGCAGTATTTT; CDR3 protein: CASSQGGVADTQYF
V gene: TRBV7-2; clone size: many; J gene: TRBJ1-1; D gene: -; CDR3 length: 14; CDR3 DNA: TGTGCCAGCAGCTTACTTTCCGGGGACACTGAAGCTTTCTTT; CDR3 protein: CASSLLSGDTEAFF
V gene: TRBV4-3; clone size: many; J gene: TRBJ2-4; D gene: TRBD1; CDR3 length: 15; CDR3 DNA: TGCGCCAGCAGCCCAGGACAGGGGTCGGAAAACATTCAGTACTTC; CDR3 protein: CASSPGQGSENIQYF
V gene: TRBV12-3/TRBV12-4; clone size: many; J gene: TRBJ2-5; D gene: TRBD1; CDR3 length: 17; CDR3 DNA: TGTGCCAGCAGCCCTAAGACAGGGCGGATTCACCAAGAGACCCAGTACTTC; CDR3 protein: CASSPKTGRIHQETQYF
V gene: TRBV12-3/TRBV12-4; clone size: -; J gene: TRBJ2-7; D gene: -; CDR3 length: 15; CDR3 DNA: TGTGCCAGCAGTTCATTCCCCGGGACGTCCTACGAGCAGTACTTC; CDR3 protein: CASSSFPGTSYEQYF
V gene: TRBV11-2; clone size: many; J gene: TRBJ2-1; D gene: TRBD2; CDR3 length: 19; CDR3 DNA: TGTGCCAGCAGCTCGGGACTAGCGGGGGTCCTTAGCTCCTACAATGAGCAGTTCTTC; CDR3 protein: CASSSGLAGVLSSYNEQFF
V gene: TRBV19; clone size: few; J gene: TRBJ1-1; D gene: -; CDR3 length: 13; CDR3 DNA: TGTGCCAGTAGTATCGGAGAGAACACTGAAGCTTTCTTT; CDR3 protein: CASSIGENTEAFF
V gene: TRBV29-1; clone size: many; J gene: TRBJ2-1; D gene: -; CDR3 length: 13; CDR3 DNA: TGCAGCGTTCGTGAAGGCTCCTACAATGAGCAGTTCTTC; CDR3 protein: CSVREGSYNEQFF
V gene: TRBV4-2; clone size: many; J gene: TRBJ2-2; D gene: TRBD2; CDR3 length: 16; CDR3 DNA: TGTGCCAGCAGCCAAGATGGCCCGGGGGGCACCGGGGAGCTGTTTTTT; CDR3 protein: CASSQDGPGGTGELFF
V gene: TRBV29-1; clone size: many; J gene: TRBJ1-4; D gene: TRBD1; CDR3 length: 16; CDR3 DNA: TGCAGCGTTGAAGTCCCACAGGGGGCGGCTAATGAAAAACTGTTTTTT; CDR3 protein: CSVEVPQGAANEKLFF
V gene: TRBV7-6; clone size: -; J gene: TRBJ2-3; D gene: TRBD2; CDR3 length: 15; CDR3 DNA: TGTGCCAGCAGCCATCGGGGGGTCGGACTGGATACGCAGTATTTT; CDR3 protein: CASSHRGVGLDTQYF
V gene: TRBV2; clone size: -; J gene: TRBJ2-3; D gene: -; CDR3 length: 13; CDR3 DNA: TGTGCCAGCCTGCGACAGAACACAGATACGCAGTATTTT; CDR3 protein: CASLRQNTDTQYF
V gene: TRBV5-6; clone size: many; J gene: TRBJ1-5; D gene: TRBD1; CDR3 length: 18; CDR3 DNA: TGTGCCAGCAGCTTGAACCCACCGGGACAGGGTAAGGGTCAGCCCCAGCATTTT; CDR3 protein: CASSLNPPGQGKGQPQHF
V gene: TRBV7-8; clone size: many; J gene: TRBJ2-1; D gene: TRBD2; CDR3 length: 13; CDR3 DNA: TGTGCCAGCAGCCTTTGGGGGGAGGGTGAGCAGTTCTTC; CDR3 protein: CASSLWGEGEQFF
V gene: TRBV7-3; clone size: many; J gene: TRBJ2-5; D gene: -; CDR3 length: 17; CDR3 DNA: TGTGCCAGCAGCTTATTGGCCAGGGGAGTCAGTCGTGAGACCCAGTACTTC; CDR3 protein: CASSLLARGVSRETQYF
V gene: TRBV28; clone size: -; J gene: TRBJ2-2; D gene: -; CDR3 length: 13; CDR3 DNA: TGTGCCAGCAGGTTGGGCCCCCCCGGGGAGCTGTTTTTT; CDR3 protein: CASRLGPPGELFF
V gene: TRBV6-5; clone size: many; J gene: TRBJ1-2; D gene: TRBD1; CDR3 length: 13; CDR3 DNA: TGTGCCAGCGGGACAGGGGGCTTCTATGGCTACACCTTC; CDR3 protein: CASGTGGFYGYTF
V gene: TRBV7-9; clone size: many; J gene: TRBJ2-7; D gene: TRBD2; CDR3 length: 16; CDR3 DNA: TGTGCCAGCAGCCTCCCCTTTCGGGGGGACTCCTACGAGCAGTACTTC; CDR3 protein: CASSLPFRGDSYEQYF
V gene: TRBV27; clone size: many; J gene: TRBJ2-3; D gene: TRBD2; CDR3 length: 16; CDR3 DNA: TGTGCCAGCAGTTTACTAGCGGGGGGCCCCACAGATACGCAGTATTTT; CDR3 protein: CASSLLAGGPTDTQYF
V gene: TRBV6-2/TRBV6-3; clone size: many; J gene: TRBJ1-6; D gene: -; CDR3 length: 16; CDR3 DNA: TGTGCCAGCACGGAGTTCGAGGGCATGAATAATTCACCCCTCCACTTT; CDR3 protein: CASTEFEGMNNSPLHF
V gene: TRBV7-2; clone size: many; J gene: TRBJ1-2; D gene: -; CDR3 length: 14; CDR3 DNA: TGTGCCAGCAGCCAAGTTCGGGGTCCGGGTGGCTACACCTTC; CDR3 protein: CASSQVRGPGGYTF
V gene: TRBV6-1; clone size: many; J gene: TRBJ1-2; D gene: -; CDR3 length: 16; CDR3 DNA: TGTGCCAGCAGTGAAACAGCTCGAGACCATAACTATGGCTACACCTTC; CDR3 protein: CASSETARDHNYGYTF
V gene: TRBV19; clone size: many; J gene: TRBJ2-7; D gene: -; CDR3 length: 13; CDR3 DNA: TGTGCCAGTAGTCCCACAGGAGGCTACGAGCAGTACTTC; CDR3 protein: CASSPTGGYEQYF
V gene: TRBV7-8; clone size: many; J gene: TRBJ2-3; D gene: -; CDR3 length: 12; CDR3 DNA: TGTGCCAGCAGCTCTATGGCAGATACGCAGTATTTT; CDR3 protein: CASSSMADTQYF
V gene: TRBV9; clone size: many; J gene: TRBJ2-1; D gene: TRBD2; CDR3 length: 15; CDR3 DNA: TGTGCCAGCAGCGCGGGGGGAGGACCCTACAATGAGCAGTTCTTC; CDR3 protein: CASSAGGGPYNEQFF
V gene: TRBV27; clone size: many; J gene: TRBJ1-5; D gene: -; CDR3 length: 13; CDR3 DNA: TGTGCCAGCAGTTTATCGATCCTTCAGCCCCAGCATTTT; CDR3 protein: CASSLSILQPQHF
V gene: TRBV29-1; clone size: many; J gene: TRBJ1-2; D gene: TRBD1; CDR3 length: 15; CDR3 DNA: TGCAGCGTTGAATTGAGGGGACAGGACTACTATGGCTACACCTTC; CDR3 protein: CSVELRGQDYYGYTF
V gene: TRBV20-1; clone size: many; J gene: TRBJ2-5; D gene: -; CDR3 length: 12; CDR3 DNA: TGCAGTGCCCGGACAGACCCCAGGACCCAGTACTTC; CDR3 protein: CSARTDPRTQYF